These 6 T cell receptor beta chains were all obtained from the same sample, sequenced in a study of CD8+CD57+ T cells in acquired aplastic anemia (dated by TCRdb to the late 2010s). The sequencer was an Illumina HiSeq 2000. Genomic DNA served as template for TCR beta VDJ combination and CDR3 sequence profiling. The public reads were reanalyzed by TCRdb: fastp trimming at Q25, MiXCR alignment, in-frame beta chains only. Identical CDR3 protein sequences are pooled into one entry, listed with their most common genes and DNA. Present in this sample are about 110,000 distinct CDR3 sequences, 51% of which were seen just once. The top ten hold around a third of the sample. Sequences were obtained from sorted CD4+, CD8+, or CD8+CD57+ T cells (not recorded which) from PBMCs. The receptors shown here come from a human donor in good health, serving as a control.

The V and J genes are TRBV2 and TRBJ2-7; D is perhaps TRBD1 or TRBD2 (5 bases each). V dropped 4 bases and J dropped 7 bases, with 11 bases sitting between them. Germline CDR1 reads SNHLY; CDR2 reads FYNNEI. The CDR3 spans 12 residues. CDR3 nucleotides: TGTGCCAGCAGTGCCGGGGCCGGGGAGCAGTACTTC. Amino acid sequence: CASSAGAGEQYF.

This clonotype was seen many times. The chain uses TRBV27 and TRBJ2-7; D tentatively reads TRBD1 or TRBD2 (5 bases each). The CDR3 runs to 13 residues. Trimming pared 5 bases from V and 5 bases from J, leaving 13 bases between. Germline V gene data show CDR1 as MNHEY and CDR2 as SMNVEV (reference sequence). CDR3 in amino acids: CASSPARGHEQYF. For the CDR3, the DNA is TGTGCCAGCAGTCCGGCCCGGGGCCACGAGCAGTACTTC.

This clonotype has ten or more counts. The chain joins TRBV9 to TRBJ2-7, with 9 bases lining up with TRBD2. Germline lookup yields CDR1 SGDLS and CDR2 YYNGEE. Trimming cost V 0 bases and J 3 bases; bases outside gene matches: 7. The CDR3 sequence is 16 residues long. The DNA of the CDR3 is TGTGCCAGCAGCGTAGCCGGTAGCGGGGGAATCTACGAGCAGTACTTC. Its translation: CASSVAGSGGIYEQYF.

The CDR3 protein is CASSISTDTQYF. In nucleotides, the CDR3 is TGTGCCAGCAGTATAAGCACAGATACGCAGTATTTT. The V gene is TRBV13, the J gene TRBJ2-3; D is uncertain. CDR3 length: 12 amino acids. The V gene's germline CDR1 is PRHDT and CDR2 FYEKMQ (reference sequence). V was pared by 6 bases and J by 0 bases, with 4 bases between.

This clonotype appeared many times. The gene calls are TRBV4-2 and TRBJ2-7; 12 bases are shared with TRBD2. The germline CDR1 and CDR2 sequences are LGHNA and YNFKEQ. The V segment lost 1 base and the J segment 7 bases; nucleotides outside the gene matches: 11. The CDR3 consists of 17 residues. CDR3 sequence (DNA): TGTGCCAGCAGCCAAGGTGATCAGACTAGCGGGGGCAGAGAGCAGTACTTC. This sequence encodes CASSQGDQTSGGREQYF.

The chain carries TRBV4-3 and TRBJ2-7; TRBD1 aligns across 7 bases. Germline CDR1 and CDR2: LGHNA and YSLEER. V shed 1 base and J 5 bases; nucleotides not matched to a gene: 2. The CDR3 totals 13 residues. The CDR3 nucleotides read TGCGCCAGCAGCCAAGGAGGGGGCAACGAGCAGTACTTC. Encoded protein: CASSQGGGNEQYF.